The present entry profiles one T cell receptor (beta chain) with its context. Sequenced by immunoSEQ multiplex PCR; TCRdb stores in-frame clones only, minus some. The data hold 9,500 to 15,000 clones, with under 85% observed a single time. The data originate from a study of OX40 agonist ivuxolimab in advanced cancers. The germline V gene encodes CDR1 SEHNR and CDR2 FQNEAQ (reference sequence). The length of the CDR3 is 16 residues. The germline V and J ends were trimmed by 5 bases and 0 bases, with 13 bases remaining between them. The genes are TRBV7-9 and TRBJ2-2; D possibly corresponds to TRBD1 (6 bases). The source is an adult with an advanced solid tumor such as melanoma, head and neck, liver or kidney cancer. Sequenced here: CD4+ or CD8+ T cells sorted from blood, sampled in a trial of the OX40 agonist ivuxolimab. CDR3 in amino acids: CASSARTAANTGELFF. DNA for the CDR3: TGTGCCAGCAGCGCCCGGACAGCCGCGAACACCGGGGAGCTGTTTTTT.